This T cell receptor (beta chain) is drawn from a study of post-analysis software for immune sequencing data. The V gene's germline CDR1 is SGHTA and CDR2 FQGNSA. The CDR3 extends over 16 amino acids. The library was made from cDNA and included unique molecular identifiers. T cells numbering about 0.85 to 10 million yielded cDNA molecules that totaled about 500,000. From the PCR reads, TCRdb called clonotypes with MiXCR, one entry per CDR3 protein. The profile covers over 250,000 distinct CDR3 sequences, with 36% appearing a single time and around 5.2% taken by the ten largest. This clonotype was seen a handful of times. Its antigen remains unknown. This clone may be a read error of a much larger clone one base away. Broader study findings: Roughly five TRBV segments were more frequent in patients than controls; TRBV5-6, TRBV5-1 and TRBV20-1 belonged to this group.

This receptor was taken from a girl aged 5-17 years with multiple sclerosis. This chain links TRBV7-2 with TRBJ2-1; a weak D match, TRBD2 (5 bases). TRBJ2-7 matches the DNA end more closely, so the J call is doubtful. Sequenced: blood. This CDR3 is CASSPDRVRGSAEQYF. In DNA form, the CDR3 reads TGTGCCAGCAGCCCCGATAGGGTCCGGGGATCCGCTGAGCAGTACTTC.